One sample yielded the 10 T cell receptor beta chains listed below, sequenced in a study of cytomegalovirus exposure and HLA in healthy donors. The PCR employed 60 Vbeta primers together with 13 Jbeta primers. The table came from immunoSEQ multiplex PCR; TCRdb's copy has only in-frame clones and leaves some out. The data show some 93,000 clones, 78% seen once. The material sequenced was PBMCs. These receptors originate from a woman between 40 and 55 years old in good health and CMV-seronegative.

This chain connects TRBV5-1 to TRBJ2-2; no definite D call. The germline V gene has CDR1 SGHRS and CDR2 YFSETQ. Trimming stripped 4 bases from V and 7 bases from J, with 14 bases between. The CDR3 consists of 14 residues. The CDR3 coding sequence is TGCGCCAGCAGCCTCCCGGCCCCGGGCGGGGAGCTGTTTTTT. It specifies CASSLPAPGGELFF.

The CDR3 here is CASSLGGSGADTQYF. The CDR3 nucleotides read TGTGCCAGCAGCTTAGGAGGGTCAGGGGCAGATACGCAGTATTTT. The chain couples TRBV11-3 to TRBJ2-3, with a tentative D call TRBD1 (6 bases). V shed 1 base and J shed 4 bases, with 12 bases lying between them. Germline-derived CDR1 and CDR2 are SGHNT and YENEEA. The CDR3 covers 15 residues.

The rearrangement uses TRBV30 and TRBJ1-2; 10 nucleotides agree with TRBD1. The CDR3 consists of 13 residues. The germline V gene encodes CDR1 GTSNPN and CDR2 SVGIG (reference sequence). The J segment lost 5 bases and the V segment lost 5 bases, leaving 5 bases of the junction unmatched. The CDR3 reads CAWGKGQGYGYTF. The CDR3 nucleotides read TGTGCCTGGGGGAAGGGACAGGGGTATGGCTACACCTTC.

This clone was observed a few times. The chain carries TRBV30 and TRBJ1-4; no clear D. V was trimmed by 3 bases and J by 7 bases, leaving 6 bases between them. Germline values: CDR1 GTSNPN, CDR2 SVGIG (reference sequence). The CDR3 contains 11 residues. The CDR3 DNA follows: TGTGCCTGGAGAACAGCTGAAAAACTGTTTTTT. It specifies CAWRTAEKLFF.

The chain recombines TRBV28 with TRBJ2-3; 7 positions match TRBD1. This CDR3 comprises 15 residues. CDR1 and CDR2 from the germline V gene are MDHEN and SYDVKM. With V trimmed by 5 bases and J by 8 bases, 13 bases remained unmatched. The CDR3 loop reads CASSPQKGTASTQYF. The DNA of the CDR3 is TGTGCCAGCAGTCCTCAAAAGGGGACAGCCAGTACGCAGTATTTT.

This sequence joins TRBV6-6 and TRBJ1-1; maybe TRBD1 (6 bases). The CDR3 sequence is 13 residues long. Per the germline V gene, CDR1 is MNHNY and CDR2 is SVGAGI (reference sequence). V shed 6 bases and J shed 3 bases, with 11 bases lying between them. CDR3 sequence reads: CASSTGGHTEAFF. The CDR3 bases are TGTGCCAGCAGCACGGGGGGGCACACTGAAGCTTTCTTT.

The chain carries TRBV2 and TRBJ2-2; 8 positions agree with TRBD1. The CDR3 spans 16 residues. Losses at the gene ends were 2 bases for V and 2 bases for J; bases not matched to a gene: 4. Germline assignment: CDR1 SNHLY and CDR2 FYNNEI. CDR3 region: CASSESDRGNTGELFF. The CDR3 bases are TGTGCCAGCAGTGAAAGCGACAGGGGTAACACCGGGGAGCTGTTTTTT.

The gene calls are TRBV27 and TRBJ1-2, with TRBD1 matching over 7 bases. Germline values: CDR1 MNHEY, CDR2 SMNVEV (reference sequence). CDR3 length: 14 amino acids. J gave up 4 bases and V 3 bases, and 5 bases lay outside the gene matches. CDR3 region: CASSFTRDSYGYTF. The CDR3 region has the DNA TGTGCCAGCAGTTTTACCCGGGACAGCTATGGCTACACCTTC.

The chain couples TRBV20-1 to TRBJ2-7; D call uncertain. The CDR3 totals 10 residues. The germline CDR1 and CDR2 sequences are DFQATT and SNEGSKA (reference sequence). V shed 3 bases and J shed 3 bases, with 3 bases lying between them. DNA for the CDR3: TGCAGTGCTAGCGGCTACGAGCAGTACTTC. Protein: CSASGYEQYF.

The gene calls are TRBV6-1 and TRBJ1-5; D possibly corresponds to TRBD1 (5 bases). The CDR3 is 15 amino acids. The germline V and J ends were trimmed by 4 bases and 3 bases, with 13 bases remaining between them. CDR1 is MNHNS, CDR2 SASEGT, per germline. DNA of the CDR3: TGTGCCAGCAGTGGCTTGGGGGGTATCAATCAGCCCCAGCATTTT. This codes for CASSGLGGINQPQHF.